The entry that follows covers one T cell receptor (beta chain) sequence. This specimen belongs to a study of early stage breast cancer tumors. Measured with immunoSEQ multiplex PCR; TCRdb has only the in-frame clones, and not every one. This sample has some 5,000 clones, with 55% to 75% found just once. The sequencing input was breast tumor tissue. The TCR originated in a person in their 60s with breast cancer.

This chain's CDR3 is CSARDGAGEFF. In DNA form, the CDR3 reads TGCAGTGCTAGAGATGGCGCAGGGGAGTTCTTC. V and J are TRBV20-1 and TRBJ2-1, with D perhaps TRBD1 (6 bases). V was cut by 0 bases and J by 14 bases, with 11 bases left in between. The CDR3 consists of 11 residues. CDR1 is DFQATT and CDR2 is SNEGSKA in the germline V gene (reference sequence).